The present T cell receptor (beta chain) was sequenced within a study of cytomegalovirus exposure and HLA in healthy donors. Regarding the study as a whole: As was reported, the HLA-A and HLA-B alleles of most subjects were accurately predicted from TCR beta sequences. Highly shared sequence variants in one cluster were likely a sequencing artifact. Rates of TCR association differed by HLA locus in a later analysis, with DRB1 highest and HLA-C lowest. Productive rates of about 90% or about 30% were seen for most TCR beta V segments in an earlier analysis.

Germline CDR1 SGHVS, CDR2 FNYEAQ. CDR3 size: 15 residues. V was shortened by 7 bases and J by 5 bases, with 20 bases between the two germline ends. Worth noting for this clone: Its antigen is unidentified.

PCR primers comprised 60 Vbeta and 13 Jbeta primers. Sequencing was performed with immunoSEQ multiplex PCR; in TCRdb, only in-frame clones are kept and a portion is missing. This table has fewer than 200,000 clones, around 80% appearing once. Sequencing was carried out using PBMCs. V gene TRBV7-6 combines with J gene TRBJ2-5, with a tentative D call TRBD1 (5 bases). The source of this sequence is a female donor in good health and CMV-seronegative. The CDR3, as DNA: TGTGCCAGCACCAGAGCCCGGACAATGGGGGAGACCCAGTACTTC. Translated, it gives CASTRARTMGETQYF.